Listed below are T cell receptor beta chains from one sample, sequenced in a study of blood T cells in healthy people across ages. TCRdb processed the 5' RACE reads anew with MiXCR; each CDR3 protein has one entry. The sample carries approximately 800,000 distinct CDR3 sequences, 56% recorded once. Source material: blood. The receptors originated from a man aged 40-55 years in good health. CDR3s include the opening cysteine and the closing phenylalanine or tryptophan. D genes are given only for firm matches. Clone sizes are given selectively: once, few, many, or a class where the clone is expanded.

d_call: TRBD1
clone_size: -
v_call: TRBV12-3/TRBV12-4
j_call: TRBJ1-1
cdr3_nt: TGTGCCAGCAGTTTAGCGCTAAGGGGGCGGGGAGCTTTCTTT
cdr3_aa: CASSLALRGRGAFF

d_call: TRBD1
clone_size: -
v_call: TRBV29-1
j_call: TRBJ2-7
cdr3_nt: TGCAGCGTCGCCTTGGAGACAGGGGGCAACTACGAGCAGTACTTC
cdr3_aa: CSVALETGGNYEQYF

d_call: -
clone_size: -
v_call: TRBV7-9
j_call: TRBJ2-7
cdr3_nt: TGTGCCAGCAGCAAAGGGGGACTGTGGGACGAGCAGTACTTC
cdr3_aa: CASSKGGLWDEQYF

d_call: TRBD1
clone_size: -
v_call: TRBV2
j_call: TRBJ1-5
cdr3_nt: TGTGCCAGCCGCCGGCGGGCAGGACAGGAGATTAGCAATCAGCCCCAGCATTTT
cdr3_aa: CASRRRAGQEISNQPQHF

d_call: -
clone_size: few
v_call: TRBV4-1
j_call: TRBJ2-1
cdr3_nt: TGCGCCAGCAGCCAGTCTGCTGGGTACAATGAGCAGTTCTTC
cdr3_aa: CASSQSAGYNEQFF

d_call: -
clone_size: -
v_call: TRBV27
j_call: TRBJ2-1
cdr3_nt: TGTGCCAGCAGTGTACGATTGTACAATGAGCAGTTCTTC
cdr3_aa: CASSVRLYNEQFF

d_call: -
clone_size: -
v_call: TRBV5-6
j_call: TRBJ2-3
cdr3_nt: TGTGCCAGCAGGGGACCGGGCCGCAGCACAGATACGCAGTATTTT
cdr3_aa: CASRGPGRSTDTQYF

d_call: -
clone_size: -
v_call: TRBV5-4
j_call: TRBJ2-5
cdr3_nt: TGTGCCAGCAGCTTGGACCAGGGCGGTTTAGAGACCCAGTACTTC
cdr3_aa: CASSLDQGGLETQYF

d_call: -
clone_size: few
v_call: TRBV5-1
j_call: TRBJ2-3
cdr3_nt: TGCGCCAGCGACACCGGGACATCATTAGCAGATACGCAGTATTTT
cdr3_aa: CASDTGTSLADTQYF

d_call: -
clone_size: few
v_call: TRBV7-2
j_call: TRBJ2-7
cdr3_nt: TGTGCCAGCAGCCCGAGGGGGGGGGGAAACTACGAGCAGTACTTC
cdr3_aa: CASSPRGGGNYEQYF

d_call: -
clone_size: -
v_call: TRBV9
j_call: TRBJ2-7
cdr3_nt: TGTGCCAGCAGCCGAGAGGGTTCAACCTACGAGCAGTACTTC
cdr3_aa: CASSREGSTYEQYF

d_call: TRBD1
clone_size: -
v_call: TRBV7-6
j_call: TRBJ2-7
cdr3_nt: TGTGCCAGCAGCGAAAGGACAGGGGGGAACTACGAGCAGTACTTC
cdr3_aa: CASSERTGGNYEQYF

d_call: TRBD1
clone_size: -
v_call: TRBV27
j_call: TRBJ2-6
cdr3_nt: TGTGCCAGCAGGAGTCCCGGGACAGGGGGCGGGTACTCTGGGGCCAACGTCCTGACTTTC
cdr3_aa: CASRSPGTGGGYSGANVLTF

d_call: TRBD1
clone_size: -
v_call: TRBV2
j_call: TRBJ1-5
cdr3_nt: TGTGCCAGCTTGCAGGACAGGGCGAGGGTCAATCAGCCCCAGCATTTT
cdr3_aa: CASLQDRARVNQPQHF

d_call: -
clone_size: -
v_call: TRBV10-3
j_call: TRBJ2-5
cdr3_nt: TGTGCCATCAGGTCGGGGCTGTACCAAGAGACCCAGTACTTC
cdr3_aa: CAIRSGLYQETQYF

d_call: -
clone_size: -
v_call: TRBV12-3/TRBV12-4
j_call: TRBJ2-3
cdr3_nt: TGTGCCAGCAGTATACAGGTGAGCGCAGATGCGCAGTATTTT
cdr3_aa: CASSIQVSADAQYF

d_call: TRBD1
clone_size: -
v_call: TRBV20-1
j_call: TRBJ2-2
cdr3_nt: TGCAGTGCTAGGGTACCGGGACAGGCAAACACCGGGGAGCTGTTTTTT
cdr3_aa: CSARVPGQANTGELFF

d_call: -
clone_size: -
v_call: TRBV5-1
j_call: TRBJ1-1
cdr3_nt: TGCGCCAGCAGCTTGGGACAGTTCAACACTGAAGCTTTCTTT
cdr3_aa: CASSLGQFNTEAFF

d_call: -
clone_size: -
v_call: TRBV7-9
j_call: TRBJ1-2
cdr3_nt: TGTGCCAGCAGCCTCAGGGCCGACTATGGCTACACCTTC
cdr3_aa: CASSLRADYGYTF

d_call: -
clone_size: -
v_call: TRBV28
j_call: TRBJ1-1
cdr3_nt: TGTGCCAGCAGACCGACAGCGATGAACACTGAAGCTTTCTTT
cdr3_aa: CASRPTAMNTEAFF

d_call: -
clone_size: -
v_call: TRBV20-1
j_call: TRBJ2-7
cdr3_nt: TGCAGTGCTAGTGGGCTTGGGGAATACGAGCAGTACTTC
cdr3_aa: CSASGLGEYEQYF

d_call: TRBD2
clone_size: -
v_call: TRBV27
j_call: TRBJ2-7
cdr3_nt: TGTGCCAGCAGTTTACCTTACCCGCTAGCGGGAGTGAGAGAGCAGTACTTC
cdr3_aa: CASSLPYPLAGVREQYF

d_call: TRBD1
clone_size: -
v_call: TRBV24-1
j_call: TRBJ2-1
cdr3_nt: TGTGCCACCAGTTGGGGACAGGGTCGGAATGAGCAGTTCTTC
cdr3_aa: CATSWGQGRNEQFF

d_call: -
clone_size: few
v_call: TRBV29-1
j_call: TRBJ2-7
cdr3_nt: TGCAGCGTTGACGCGGGGAAGGGGCAGTACTTC
cdr3_aa: CSVDAGKGQYF

d_call: TRBD2
clone_size: once
v_call: TRBV2
j_call: TRBJ2-7
cdr3_nt: TGTGCCAGCAGTGAAGAGGGAGGGTACGAGCAGTACTTC
cdr3_aa: CASSEEGGYEQYF

d_call: TRBD2
clone_size: once
v_call: TRBV20-1
j_call: TRBJ2-7
cdr3_nt: TGCAGTGCTAGAGATATGGGACTAGCGGTTTACGAGCAGTACTTC
cdr3_aa: CSARDMGLAVYEQYF

d_call: TRBD2
clone_size: -
v_call: TRBV9
j_call: TRBJ2-3
cdr3_nt: TGTGCCAGCAGCGTAGCCCCTAGCGGGGTCACAGATACGCAGTATTTT
cdr3_aa: CASSVAPSGVTDTQYF